This T cell receptor (beta chain) was found in a study of CD8 T cells in ankylosing spondylitis. This clonotype was detected a few times. One entry per CDR3 protein results from TCRdb running MiXCR on the 5' RACE reads. The sample holds about 270,000 distinct CDR3 sequences, over 30% seen once. V was shortened by 6 bases and J by 3 bases, with 11 bases between the two germline ends. The CDR3 is 14 residues long. Sequencing was performed on blood, either unsorted or a sorted T cell fraction (not recorded which). The origin of this receptor is a male donor with ankylosing spondylitis or in good health (not recorded which). The chain has TRBV12-3 or TRBV12-4 and TRBJ2-2; D possibly corresponds to TRBD2 (6 bases). DNA for the CDR3: TGTGCCAGCAGGCCGGGGGATGACACCGGGGAGCTGTTTTTT. This codes for CASRPGDDTGELFF.